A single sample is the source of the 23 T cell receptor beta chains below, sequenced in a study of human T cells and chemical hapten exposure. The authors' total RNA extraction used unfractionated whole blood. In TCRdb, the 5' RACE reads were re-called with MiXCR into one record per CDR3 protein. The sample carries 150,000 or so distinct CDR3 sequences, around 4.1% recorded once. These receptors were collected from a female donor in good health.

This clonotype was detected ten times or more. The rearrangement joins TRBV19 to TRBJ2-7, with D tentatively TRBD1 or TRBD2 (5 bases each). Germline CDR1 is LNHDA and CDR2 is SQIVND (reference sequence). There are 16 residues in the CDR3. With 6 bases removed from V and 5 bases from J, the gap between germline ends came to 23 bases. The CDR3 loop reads CASSLKAGAWGHEQYF. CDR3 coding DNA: TGTGCCAGTAGCCTAAAAGCCGGGGCCTGGGGCCACGAGCAGTACTTC.

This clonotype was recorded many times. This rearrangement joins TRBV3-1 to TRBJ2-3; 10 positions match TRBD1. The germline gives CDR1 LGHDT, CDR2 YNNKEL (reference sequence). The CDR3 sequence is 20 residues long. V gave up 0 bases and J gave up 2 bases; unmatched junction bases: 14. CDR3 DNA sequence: TGTGCCAGCAGCCAAGAAGTCTGGACAGGGGGGCACCATGCCACAGATACGCAGTATTTT. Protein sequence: CASSQEVWTGGHHATDTQYF.

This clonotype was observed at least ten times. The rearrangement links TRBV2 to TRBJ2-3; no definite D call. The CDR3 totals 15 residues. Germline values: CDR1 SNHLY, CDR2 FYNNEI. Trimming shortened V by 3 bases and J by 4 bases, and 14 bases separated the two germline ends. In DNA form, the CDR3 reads TGTGCCAGCAGTGAGTTGAGGCAAGCTTCAGATACGCAGTATTTT. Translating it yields CASSELRQASDTQYF.

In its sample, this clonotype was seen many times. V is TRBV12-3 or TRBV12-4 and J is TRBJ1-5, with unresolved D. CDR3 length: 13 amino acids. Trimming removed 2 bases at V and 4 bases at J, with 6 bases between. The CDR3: CASSLNGNQPQHF. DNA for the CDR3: TGTGCCAGCAGTTTAAACGGGAATCAGCCCCAGCATTTT.

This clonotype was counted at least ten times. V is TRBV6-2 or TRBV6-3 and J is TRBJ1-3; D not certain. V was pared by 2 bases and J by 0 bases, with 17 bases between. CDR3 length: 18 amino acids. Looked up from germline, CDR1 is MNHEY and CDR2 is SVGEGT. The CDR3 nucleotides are TGTGCCAGCAGTTACGCCGGCTCTGACCTGAGCTCTGGAAACACCATATATTTT. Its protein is CASSYAGSDLSSGNTIYF.

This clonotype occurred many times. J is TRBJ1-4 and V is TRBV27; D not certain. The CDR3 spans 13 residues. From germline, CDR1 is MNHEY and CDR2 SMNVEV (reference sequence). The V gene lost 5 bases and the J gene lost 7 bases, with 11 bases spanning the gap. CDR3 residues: CASSTRTVEKLFF. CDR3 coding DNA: TGTGCCAGCAGTACGCGGACGGTTGAAAAACTGTTTTTT.

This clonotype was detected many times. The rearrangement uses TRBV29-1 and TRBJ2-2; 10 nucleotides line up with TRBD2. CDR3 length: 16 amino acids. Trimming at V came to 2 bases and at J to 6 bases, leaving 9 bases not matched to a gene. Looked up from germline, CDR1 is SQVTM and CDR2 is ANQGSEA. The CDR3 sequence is CSVEKRSGGAAGELFF. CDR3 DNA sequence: TGCAGCGTTGAAAAGCGGAGCGGGGGGGCCGCCGGGGAGCTGTTTTTT.

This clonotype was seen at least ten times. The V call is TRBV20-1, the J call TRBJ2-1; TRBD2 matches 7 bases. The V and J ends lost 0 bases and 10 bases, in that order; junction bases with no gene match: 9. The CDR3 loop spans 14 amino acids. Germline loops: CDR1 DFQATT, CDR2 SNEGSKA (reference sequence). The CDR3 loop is CSARDRKRGEEQFF. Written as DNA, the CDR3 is TGCAGTGCTAGAGATCGGAAGCGGGGTGAGGAGCAGTTCTTC.

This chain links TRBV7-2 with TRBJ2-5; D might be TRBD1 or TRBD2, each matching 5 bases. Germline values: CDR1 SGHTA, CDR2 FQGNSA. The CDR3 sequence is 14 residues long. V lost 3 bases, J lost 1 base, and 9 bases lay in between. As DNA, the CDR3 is TGTGCCAGCAGCTTGCCCGGGGCCCAAGAGACCCAGTACTTC. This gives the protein CASSLPGAQETQYF.

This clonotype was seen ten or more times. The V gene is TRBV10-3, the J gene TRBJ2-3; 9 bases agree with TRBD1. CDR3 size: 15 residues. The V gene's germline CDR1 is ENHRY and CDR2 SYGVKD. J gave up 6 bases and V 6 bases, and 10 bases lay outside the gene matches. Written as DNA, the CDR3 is TGTGCCATCAGCCAGGGGACAGGGTTTCGGGATACGCAGTATTTT. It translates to CAISQGTGFRDTQYF.

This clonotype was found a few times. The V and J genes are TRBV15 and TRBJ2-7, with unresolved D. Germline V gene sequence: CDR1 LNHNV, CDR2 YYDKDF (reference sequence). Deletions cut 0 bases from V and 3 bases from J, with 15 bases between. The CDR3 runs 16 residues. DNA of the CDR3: TGTGCCACCAGCAGAGATAGGAGCTCCCTGGGCTACGAGCAGTACTTC. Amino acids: CATSRDRSSLGYEQYF.

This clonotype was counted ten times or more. The CDR3 loop reads CASSLELRSTEAFF. In DNA form, the CDR3 reads TGTGCCAGCAGCTTGGAATTGAGGTCCACTGAAGCTTTCTTT. The chain employs TRBV11-3 and TRBJ1-1; D ambiguous. The CDR3 is 14 residues long. The germline V gene has CDR1 SGHNT and CDR2 YENEEA. V lost 3 bases and J 4 bases, leaving 12 bases between the germline ends.

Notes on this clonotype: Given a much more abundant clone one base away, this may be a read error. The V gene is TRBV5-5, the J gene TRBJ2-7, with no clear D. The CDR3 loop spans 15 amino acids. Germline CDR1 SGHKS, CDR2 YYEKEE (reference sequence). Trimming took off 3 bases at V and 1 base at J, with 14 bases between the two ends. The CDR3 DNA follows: TGTGCCAGCAGCTCCTCTTCAAAACAGTCCTACGAGCAGTACTTC. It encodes CASSSSSKQSYEQYF.

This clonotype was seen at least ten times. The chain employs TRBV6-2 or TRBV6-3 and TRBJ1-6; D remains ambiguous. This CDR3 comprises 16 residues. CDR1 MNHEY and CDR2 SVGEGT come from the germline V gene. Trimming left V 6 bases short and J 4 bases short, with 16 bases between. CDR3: CASRAGLGGYNSPLHF. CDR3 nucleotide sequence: TGTGCCAGCAGGGCCGGCCTCGGCGGGTATAATTCACCCCTCCACTTT.

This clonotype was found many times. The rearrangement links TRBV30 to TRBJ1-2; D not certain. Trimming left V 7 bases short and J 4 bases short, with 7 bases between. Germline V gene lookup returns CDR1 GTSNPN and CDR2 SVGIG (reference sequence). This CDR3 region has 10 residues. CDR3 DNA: TGTGCCTCCGCCGCCTATGGCTACACCTTC. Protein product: CASAAYGYTF.

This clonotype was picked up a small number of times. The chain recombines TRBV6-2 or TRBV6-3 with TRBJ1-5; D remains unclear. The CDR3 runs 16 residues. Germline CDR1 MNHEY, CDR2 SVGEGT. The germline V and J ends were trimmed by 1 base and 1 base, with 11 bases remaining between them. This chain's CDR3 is CASSYFSPTSNQPQHF. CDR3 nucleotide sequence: TGTGCCAGCAGTTACTTCTCGCCTACAAGCAATCAGCCCCAGCATTTT.

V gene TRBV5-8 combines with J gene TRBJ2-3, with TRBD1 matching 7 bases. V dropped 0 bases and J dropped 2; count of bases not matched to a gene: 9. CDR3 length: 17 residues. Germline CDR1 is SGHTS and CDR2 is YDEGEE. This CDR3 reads CASSLERGLQPTDTQYF. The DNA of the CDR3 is TGTGCCAGCAGCTTGGAGAGGGGGCTCCAGCCCACAGATACGCAGTATTTT.

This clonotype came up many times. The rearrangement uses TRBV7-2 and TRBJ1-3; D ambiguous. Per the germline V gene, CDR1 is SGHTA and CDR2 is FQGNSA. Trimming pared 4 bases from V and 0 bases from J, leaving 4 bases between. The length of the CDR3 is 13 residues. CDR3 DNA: TGTGCCAGCAGCTGGAGCTCTGGAAACACCATATATTTT. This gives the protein CASSWSSGNTIYF.

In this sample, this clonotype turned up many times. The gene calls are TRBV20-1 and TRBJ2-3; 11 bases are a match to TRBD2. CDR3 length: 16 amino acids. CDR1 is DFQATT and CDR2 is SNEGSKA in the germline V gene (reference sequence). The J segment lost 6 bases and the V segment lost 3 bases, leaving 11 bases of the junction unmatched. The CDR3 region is CSASISGGAHIDTQYF. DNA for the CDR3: TGCAGTGCTAGTATTAGCGGGGGGGCCCACATCGATACGCAGTATTTT.

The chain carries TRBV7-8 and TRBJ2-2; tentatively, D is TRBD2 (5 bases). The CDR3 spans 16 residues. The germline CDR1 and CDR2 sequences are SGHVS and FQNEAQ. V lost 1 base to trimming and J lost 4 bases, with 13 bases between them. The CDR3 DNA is TGTGCCAGCAGCTTAGTTCCCAGCCGGGGCACCGGGGAGCTGTTTTTT. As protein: CASSLVPSRGTGELFF.

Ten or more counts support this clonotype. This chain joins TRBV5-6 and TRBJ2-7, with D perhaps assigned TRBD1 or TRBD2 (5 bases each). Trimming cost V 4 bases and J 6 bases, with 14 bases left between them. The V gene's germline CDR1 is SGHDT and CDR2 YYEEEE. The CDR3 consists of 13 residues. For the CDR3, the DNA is TGTGCCAGCAGCCCGCGATCGGGGCGCGAGCAGTACTTC. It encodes CASSPRSGREQYF.

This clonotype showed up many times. CDR3 protein: CASSQGEGLGYNEQFF. CDR3 coding DNA: TGCGCCAGCAGCCAGGGGGAGGGACTCGGCTACAATGAGCAGTTCTTC. The V and J genes are TRBV4-3 and TRBJ2-1; 7 bases are shared with TRBD2. The V segment lost 3 bases and the J segment 3 bases; nucleotides outside the gene matches: 8. Germline-derived CDR1 and CDR2 are LGHNA and YSLEER. The CDR3 is made up of 16 amino acids.

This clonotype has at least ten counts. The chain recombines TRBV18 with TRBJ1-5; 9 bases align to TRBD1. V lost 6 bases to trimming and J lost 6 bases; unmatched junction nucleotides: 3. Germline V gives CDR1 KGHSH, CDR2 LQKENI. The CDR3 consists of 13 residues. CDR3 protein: CASSGTGSQPQHF. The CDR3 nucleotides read TGTGCCAGCTCCGGGACAGGGAGTCAGCCCCAGCATTTT.